One sample yielded the 31 T cell receptor beta chains listed below, sequenced in a study of blood T cell repertoires in COVID-19. Sequencing used immunoSEQ multiplex PCR; TCRdb keeps in-frame clones, though not all of them. Here the sample spans roughly 250,000 clones, around 90% being singletons. Sequenced sample: PBMCs or T cells enriched from blood (not recorded which). These TCRs come from a human donor in a cohort exposed to, infected with or recovered from COVID-19 (not recorded which). The donor label of this sample is uncertain.

The chain has TRBV2 and TRBJ1-2; 8 bases match TRBD1. The CDR3 covers 13 residues. Germline CDR1 SNHLY, CDR2 FYNNEI. The junction had 7 bases not matched to a gene; V was cut back by 6 bases and J by 7 bases. The CDR3 sequence: CASRSTGDGGYTF. The CDR3 nucleotides are TGTGCCAGCAGATCGACAGGGGATGGTGGCTACACCTTC.

The chain combines TRBV28 with TRBJ2-3, with TRBD2 identical over 15 bases. CDR1 and CDR2 (germline): MDHEN, SYDVKM. The CDR3 loop spans 19 amino acids. V shed 0 bases and J 1 base; nucleotides not matched to a gene: 5. The CDR3 protein is CASSLWGLAGGFRTDTQYF. The CDR3 DNA follows: TGTGCCAGCAGTTTATGGGGACTAGCGGGGGGATTCCGCACAGATACGCAGTATTTT.

The chain uses TRBV2 and TRBJ1-3, with 9 bases that match TRBD1. CDR3 size: 13 residues. The V gene end was trimmed by 6 bases and the J gene end by 4 bases; junction bases not matched to a gene: 1. CDR1 is SNHLY and CDR2 is FYNNEI in the germline V gene. The DNA for the CDR3 is TGTGCCAGCAGGGGGACAGGGGGAAACACCATATATTTT. Translating gives CASRGTGGNTIYF.

This clone occurred once. The chain combines TRBV4-3 with TRBJ2-7, with TRBD1 matching over 7 bases. Germline CDR1 reads LGHNA; CDR2 reads YSLEER. Germline trimming cut 4 bases from V and 2 bases from J; bases unmatched to any gene: 8. The CDR3 covers 15 residues. CDR3 residues: CASSPGETGPYEQYF. As DNA, the CDR3 is TGCGCCAGCAGCCCGGGCGAGACAGGGCCCTACGAGCAGTACTTC.

This chain links TRBV21-1 with TRBJ2-1; TRBD2, the table's D call, lacks a check against the DNA. TRBV21-1 is a pseudogene. This CDR3 region has 15 residues. In DNA, the CDR3 is TGTGCCAGCACCCGGGCGGCTAGCGGGAGCAATGAGCAGTTCTTC. Its protein product is CASTRAASGSNEQFF.

The rearrangement joins TRBV13 to TRBJ2-2; D unclear. Trimming took 6 bases from V and 2 from J, leaving 10 bases between them. The germline V gene has CDR1 PRHDT and CDR2 FYEKMQ (reference sequence). The CDR3 is 14 residues long. CDR3 amino acids: CASSSRVNTGELFF. The CDR3 nucleotides are TGTGCCAGCAGTAGTCGGGTCAACACCGGGGAGCTGTTTTTT.

V gene TRBV5-1 combines with J gene TRBJ1-1; D gene uncertain. CDR3 length equals 14 residues. From germline, CDR1 is SGHRS and CDR2 YFSETQ. The germline V and J ends were trimmed by 2 bases and 1 base, with 9 bases remaining between them. CDR3 residues: CASSFTDANTEAFF. In nucleotides, the CDR3 is TGCGCCAGCAGCTTTACAGACGCGAACACTGAAGCTTTCTTT.

The chain links TRBV7-9 to TRBJ2-4, with D perhaps matching TRBD2 (5 bases). The CDR3 spans 15 residues. Trimming pared 2 bases from V and 1 base from J, leaving 9 bases between. CDR1 is SEHNR, CDR2 FQNEAQ, per germline (reference sequence). The CDR3 DNA follows: TGTGCCAGCAGCTTAAACTCGGGGGCCAAAAACATTCAGTACTTC. Its protein is CASSLNSGAKNIQYF.

The rearrangement uses TRBV11-3 and TRBJ2-1, with 9 positions matching TRBD2. There are 15 residues in the CDR3. After removal of 3 bases from V and 7 bases from J, the junction contained 7 bases not matched to a gene. From germline, CDR1 is SGHNT and CDR2 YENEEA. The DNA for the CDR3 is TGTGCCAGCAGCTTTAGAGGGCGGGGGGGAAATGAGCAGTTCTTC. It encodes CASSFRGRGGNEQFF.

This chain joins TRBV7-2 and TRBJ1-5, with TRBD1 matching 7 bases. This CDR3 is 16 amino acids long. Germline values: CDR1 SGHTA, CDR2 FQGNSA. The J segment lost 2 bases and the V segment lost 6 bases, leaving 10 bases of the junction unmatched. The CDR3 nucleotides are TGTGCCAGCAGTAACAGGGGCAACGGTGGCAATCAGCCCCAGCATTTT. This gives the protein CASSNRGNGGNQPQHF.

This clone has a single count. The chain is built from TRBV2 and TRBJ1-2; D is unresolved. Germline CDR1 is SNHLY and CDR2 is FYNNEI. This CDR3 contains 13 residues. Trimming took 3 bases from V and 5 from J, leaving 10 bases between them. CDR3 sequence reads: CASSDLARYGYTF. CDR3 coding DNA: TGTGCCAGCAGTGACCTGGCTAGGTATGGCTACACCTTC.

V gene TRBV19 combines with J gene TRBJ1-2, with 8 bases aligning to TRBD1. Trimming cost V 0 bases and J 7 bases; bases outside gene matches: 10. The CDR3 spans 16 residues. CDR1 and CDR2 (germline): LNHDA, SQIVND (reference sequence). DNA for the CDR3: TGTGCCAGTAGTATAGATCTGGCGGACAGGGTGGCTGGCTACACCTTC. It specifies CASSIDLADRVAGYTF.

The V call is TRBV28, the J call TRBJ1-1; a possible D gene is TRBD1 (5 bases). Germline loops: CDR1 MDHEN, CDR2 SYDVKM. Between the trimmed V and J ends, which lost 3 bases and 2 bases, there was a span of 10 bases. This CDR3 spans 14 amino acids. CDR3 coding DNA: TGTGCCAGCAGTTTCTCGGGGGGTAACACTGAAGCTTTCTTT. It encodes CASSFSGGNTEAFF.

The V and J genes are TRBV30 and TRBJ1-5; 7 positions match TRBD1. J lost 7 bases, V lost 4 bases, and 7 bases had no gene match. Germline V gene lookup returns CDR1 GTSNPN and CDR2 SVGIG (reference sequence). The length of the CDR3 is 13 residues. The CDR3 nucleotides read TGTGCCTGGAACAGGGGAATGGGACAGCCCCAGCATTTT. This encodes CAWNRGMGQPQHF.

The rearrangement joins TRBV25-1 to TRBJ1-2; D is undetermined. CDR1 MGHDK and CDR2 SYGVNS come from the germline V gene. The CDR3 sequence is 14 residues long. The V and J ends lost 4 bases and 10 bases respectively, with 19 bases between them. CDR3 in DNA: TGTGCCAGCAGTGTTGGAGGAGTGGGCTTAGACTACACCTTC. Protein: CASSVGGVGLDYTF.

As to this clone: The sample has other DNA sequences that encode this CDR3 too. The chain couples TRBV5-1 to TRBJ1-1; D call uncertain. The CDR3 is made up of 13 amino acids. V lost 2 bases, J lost 1 base, and 6 bases lay in between. The germline V gene has CDR1 SGHRS and CDR2 YFSETQ. This CDR3 reads CASSLGGNTEAFF. CDR3 coding DNA: TGCGCCAGCAGCTTAGGAGGGAACACTGAAGCTTTCTTT.

This sequence joins TRBV4-1 and TRBJ2-7; TRBD1 matches 9 bases. This CDR3 contains 15 residues. Germline V gene sequence: CDR1 MGHRA, CDR2 YSYEKL. J gave up 1 base and V 4 bases, and 5 bases lay outside the gene matches. The CDR3 DNA reads TGCGCCAGCAGCCCTCTCGGGACAGGGTCCTACGAGCAGTACTTC. The encoded protein is CASSPLGTGSYEQYF.

This chain joins TRBV18 and TRBJ2-3; no firm D call. CDR1 and CDR2 (germline): KGHSH, LQKENI. V lost 1 base to trimming and J lost 2 bases, with 16 bases between them. The CDR3 runs 17 residues. CDR3: CASSPRRPRPVTDTQYF. DNA of the CDR3: TGTGCCAGCTCACCACGAAGGCCCAGGCCGGTCACAGATACGCAGTATTTT.

The rearrangement uses TRBV30 and TRBJ1-2; no clear D gene. This CDR3 has 12 residues. V gave up 6 bases and J gave up 4 bases, with 12 bases separating them. The germline gives CDR1 GTSNPN, CDR2 SVGIG (reference sequence). CDR3 DNA sequence: TGTGCCTGCGAGGGCGGACCCTATGGCTACACCTTC. Translating gives CACEGGPYGYTF.

The J gene is TRBJ1-2, the V gene TRBV30; possibly TRBD1 for D (6 bases). CDR1 and CDR2 from the germline V gene are GTSNPN and SVGIG (reference sequence). The CDR3 spans 15 residues. The V gene lost 2 bases and the J gene lost 4 bases, with 17 bases spanning the gap. CDR3 nucleotide sequence: TGTGCCTGGAGTTTAAAGGGGGGGGAGGCCTATGGCTACACCTTC. This encodes CAWSLKGGEAYGYTF.

V and J are TRBV10-2 and TRBJ1-5; D call uncertain. CDR1 WSHSY and CDR2 SAAADI come from the germline V gene. The ends were cut back, 4 bases at V and 1 base at J, with 8 bases in the middle. This CDR3 contains 14 residues. CDR3 amino acids: CASSGGMSNQPQHF. The CDR3, as DNA: TGCGCCAGCAGTGGAGGGATGAGCAATCAGCCCCAGCATTTT.

This chain connects TRBV2 to TRBJ1-5, with D uncertain. Germline V lookup: CDR1 SNHLY, CDR2 FYNNEI. The CDR3 is 15 amino acids. The V and J ends lost 3 bases and 1 base respectively, with 10 bases between them. CDR3 DNA sequence: TGTGCCAGCAGTGACGAGGGAGCGAGCAATCAGCCCCAGCATTTT. Protein sequence: CASSDEGASNQPQHF.

The chain combines TRBV29-1 with TRBJ1-1; 7 bases align to TRBD1. Germline values: CDR1 SQVTM, CDR2 ANQGSEA. The CDR3 is 13 residues long. With 5 bases clipped from V and 4 bases from J, the junction kept 7 bases outside the gene matches. The CDR3 region has the DNA TGCAGCGTTAGGGACAGCGGCGGCACTGAAGCTTTCTTT. The encoded protein is CSVRDSGGTEAFF.

The chain joins TRBV7-8 to TRBJ2-3, with 8 bases fitting TRBD2. Unmatched junction bases numbered 4, after V lost 1 base and J lost 4 bases. Germline assignment: CDR1 SGHVS and CDR2 FQNEAQ. The CDR3 has 15 amino acids. Here the CDR3 reads CASSLDSGGPDTQYF. The CDR3, as DNA: TGTGCCAGCAGCTTAGATTCGGGGGGGCCAGATACGCAGTATTTT. Full variable domain (outside the CDR3, taken from reference TRBV7-8 and TRBJ2-3): GAGVSQSPRYKVAKRGQDVALRCDPISGHVSLFWYQQALGQGPEFLTYFQNEAQLDKSGLPSDRFFAERPEGSVSTLKIQRTQQEDSAVYLCASSLDSGGPDTQYFGPGTRLTVL.

The chain links TRBV5-6 to TRBJ2-7; a weak D match, TRBD1 (5 bases). This CDR3 has 13 amino acids. CDR1 is SGHDT, CDR2 YYEEEE, per germline. V shed 3 bases and J shed 6 bases, with 13 bases lying between them. The CDR3 nucleotides are TGTGCCAGCAGCTCGCAAGGGGTTGGCGAGCAGTACTTC. It is translated as CASSSQGVGEQYF.

Here the CDR3 reads CASKGQNYGYTF. The CDR3 coding sequence is TGTGCCAGCAAGGGGCAGAACTATGGCTACACCTTC. The V gene is TRBV28, the J gene TRBJ1-2; possibly TRBD1 for D (5 bases). The CDR3 is 12 amino acids. With 7 bases removed from V and 2 bases from J, the gap between germline ends came to 8 bases. Germline V gene data show CDR1 as MDHEN and CDR2 as SYDVKM.

The rearrangement joins TRBV6-1 to TRBJ1-2; no firm D call. Trimming removed 2 bases at V and 4 bases at J, with 20 bases between. The CDR3 length is 17 residues. CDR1 and CDR2 from the germline V gene are MNHNS and SASEGT. The CDR3 loop is CASSERSGFTPRYGYTF. The CDR3 region has the DNA TGTGCCAGCAGTGAAAGGTCGGGGTTCACACCTCGCTATGGCTACACCTTC.

This chain links TRBV6-5 with TRBJ1-5; D possibly corresponds to TRBD1 (5 bases). CDR3 size: 13 residues. The V end lost 6 bases, the J end lost 2 bases, and 8 bases lay between the germline ends. Germline CDR1 reads MNHEY; CDR2 reads SVGAGI. CDR3 amino acids: CASSGGGNQPQHF. CDR3 coding DNA: TGTGCCAGCAGCGGGGGAGGCAATCAGCCCCAGCATTTT.

The J gene is TRBJ2-7, the V gene TRBV29-1; a weak D match, TRBD2 (5 bases). This CDR3 has 11 amino acids. Germline CDR1 is SQVTM and CDR2 is ANQGSEA. Trimming left V 4 bases short and J 6 bases short, with 10 bases between. The CDR3 DNA is TGCAGCGTTGTCGGGGTAGGCGAGCAGTACTTC. Translated, it gives CSVVGVGEQYF.

This sequence joins TRBV18 and TRBJ2-7; TRBD2 matches at 9 bases. Germline V CDR1 and CDR2: KGHSH, LQKENI. CDR3 length equals 15 residues. J lost 3 bases, V lost 0 bases, and 3 bases had no gene match. The CDR3 reads CASSPPAGGVYEQYF. The DNA for the CDR3 is TGTGCCAGCTCACCACCGGCGGGGGGGGTCTACGAGCAGTACTTC.

The rearrangement links TRBV14 to TRBJ1-1; 8 nucleotides match TRBD1. The germline gives CDR1 SGHDN, CDR2 FVKESK. The CDR3 extends over 14 amino acids. J lost 5 bases, V lost 4 bases, and 6 bases had no gene match. CDR3: CASSRLTGGTEAFF. The CDR3 region has the DNA TGTGCCAGCAGCCGATTAACAGGGGGAACTGAAGCTTTCTTT.